These 19 T cell receptor beta chains originate from one sample sequenced in a study of early T cells in non-severe SARS-CoV-2 infection. Each CDR3 protein gets one entry after TCRdb re-called the 5' RACE reads with MiXCR. The table shows 100,000 to 130,000 distinct CDR3 sequences, with 11% occurring only once. Sequencing was performed on whole blood. The receptors were gathered from an adult who was a healthcare worker with PCR-confirmed SARS-CoV-2 infection or an uninfected control (not recorded which).

This clonotype was observed many times. The V call is TRBV5-6, the J call TRBJ1-2; no definite D call. Germline loops: CDR1 SGHDT, CDR2 YYEEEE. The CDR3 extends over 12 amino acids. V gave up 3 bases and J gave up 13 bases, with 16 bases separating them. For the CDR3, the DNA is TGTGCCAGCAGCTATGGACCGGGTCTGTCCACCTTC. Protein product: CASSYGPGLSTF.

This rearrangement joins TRBV20-1 to TRBJ2-3; D ambiguous. V was pared by 7 bases and J by 3 bases, with 14 bases between. Looked up from germline, CDR1 is DFQATT and CDR2 is SNEGSKA (reference sequence). The CDR3 covers 13 residues. CDR3 residues: CSVARSPTDTQYF. In nucleotides, the CDR3 is TGCAGTGTGGCCAGATCCCCTACAGATACGCAGTATTTT.

This clonotype was seen a handful of times. CDR3 nucleotides: TGTGCCAGCAGCGTAGAGGCAGGGGGGAGTGAGCAGTTCTTC. It yields the protein CASSVEAGGSEQFF. The chain has TRBV9 and TRBJ2-1; weak D call: TRBD1 (7 bases). This CDR3 is 14 amino acids long. Trimming took 0 bases from V and 9 from J, leaving 13 bases between them. Per germline, CDR1 SGDLS and CDR2 YYNGEE.

The chain recombines TRBV7-9 with TRBJ1-6; D not resolved. Germline V gene sequence: CDR1 SEHNR, CDR2 FQNEAQ (reference sequence). The CDR3 extends over 13 amino acids. V was cut by 3 bases and J by 8 bases, with 8 bases left in between. CDR3: CASSLGSDSPLHF. CDR3 nucleotide sequence: TGTGCCAGCAGCTTGGGCAGTGATTCACCCCTCCACTTT. Supplemented by reference TRBV7-9 and TRBJ1-6, the full variable domain reads DTGVSQNPRHKITKRGQNVTFRCDPISEHNRLYWYRQTLGQGPEFLTYFQNEAQLEKSRLLSDRFSAERPKGSFSTLEIQRTEQGDSAMYLCASSLGSDSPLHFGNGTRLTVT.

The table lists this clonotype with many counts. This sequence joins TRBV18 and TRBJ2-5; D is tentatively TRBD1 or TRBD2 (5 bases each). Germline assignment: CDR1 KGHSH and CDR2 LQKENI. CDR3 length equals 16 residues. V lost 0 bases and J lost 5, with 16 bases in between. The CDR3, as DNA: TGTGCCAGCTCACCACCGAAAGCGCTTGAGGGGGAGACCCAGTACTTC. Its translation is CASSPPKALEGETQYF.

This clonotype has at least ten counts. This chain uses TRBV27 with TRBJ2-7; D is undetermined. Trimming cost V 4 bases and J 4 bases, with 17 bases left between them. This CDR3 comprises 15 residues. Per germline, CDR1 MNHEY and CDR2 SMNVEV (reference sequence). The chain's CDR3 is CASSYKTDLSYEQYF. CDR3 DNA sequence: TGTGCCAGCAGTTACAAGACCGACCTCTCATACGAGCAGTACTTC.

In its sample, this clonotype was seen many times. The V gene is TRBV6-5, the J gene TRBJ1-2, with D possibly being TRBD1 (5 bases). CDR1 MNHEY and CDR2 SVGAGI come from the germline V gene. This CDR3 comprises 14 residues. Trimming stripped 5 bases from V and 6 bases from J, with 16 bases between. The CDR3 bases are TGTGCCAGCAGTCCAGGGTTTCTCGGGGATGGCTACACCTTC. Amino acids: CASSPGFLGDGYTF.

A few counts support this clonotype. The gene calls are TRBV10-3 and TRBJ2-1; D unresolved. CDR3 size: 15 residues. Trimming stripped 0 bases from V and 4 bases from J, with 10 bases between. Per the germline V gene, CDR1 is ENHRY and CDR2 is SYGVKD. The CDR3 reads CAISESAEPYNEQFF. In nucleotides, the CDR3 is TGTGCCATCAGTGAGTCGGCGGAACCTTACAATGAGCAGTTCTTC.

V and J are TRBV6-2 or TRBV6-3 and TRBJ2-7; D remains ambiguous. This CDR3 spans 11 amino acids. CDR1 is MNHEY and CDR2 is SVGEGT in the germline V gene. The V gene lost 2 bases and the J gene lost 6 bases, with 5 bases spanning the gap. CDR3 coding DNA: TGTGCCAGCAGTTACGGCGTCGAGCAGTACTTC. This sequence encodes CASSYGVEQYF.

This clonotype turned up a few times. The chain carries TRBV20-1 and TRBJ2-5; TRBD2 aligns across 9 bases. The ends lost 6 bases at V and 5 bases at J; junction bases unmatched: 7. The CDR3 has 13 amino acids. Germline CDR1 DFQATT, CDR2 SNEGSKA (reference sequence). CDR3 residues: CSAWLAGIETQYF. The CDR3 DNA reads TGCAGTGCGTGGCTAGCGGGAATCGAGACCCAGTACTTC.

The rearrangement links TRBV21-1 to TRBJ2-7; the table's D call, TRBD1, has no DNA check behind it. TRBV21-1 is flagged as a pseudogene. The length of the CDR3 is 16 residues. CDR3 sequence: CASSIGDRAPSYEQYF. CDR3 DNA sequence: TGTGCCAGCAGCATAGGGGACAGGGCTCCCTCCTACGAGCAGTACTTC.

This clonotype was observed a few times. The genes are TRBV29-1 and TRBJ1-2; D gene unclear. The germline V gene has CDR1 SQVTM and CDR2 ANQGSEA. Trimming removed 4 bases at V and 1 base at J, with 4 bases between. CDR3 length: 11 residues. The CDR3 is CSVVNNYGYTF. The CDR3 region has the DNA TGCAGCGTTGTGAATAACTATGGCTACACCTTC.

This clonotype was seen repeatedly, ten times or more. V is TRBV10-3 and J is TRBJ1-5; no firm D call. The germline V gene has CDR1 ENHRY and CDR2 SYGVKD. The CDR3 is 13 residues long. The V gene lost 10 bases and the J gene lost 3 bases, with 13 bases spanning the gap. CDR3 bases: TGTGCCAACGCCAACGGAAACAATCAGCCCCAGCATTTT. Protein: CANANGNNQPQHF.

This clonotype was counted a few times. This chain links TRBV3-1 with TRBJ2-1; D is perhaps TRBD2 (6 bases). V lost 0 bases and J lost 5, with 17 bases in between. Germline CDR1 reads LGHDT; CDR2 reads YNNKEL (reference sequence). The CDR3 covers 17 residues. This CDR3 reads CASSQEGLAWSNNEQFF. CDR3 nucleotides: TGTGCCAGCAGCCAAGAAGGTCTAGCGTGGAGTAACAATGAGCAGTTCTTC.

The chain uses TRBV7-2 and TRBJ2-1; TRBD2 matches 12 bases. The CDR3 totals 15 residues. In germline, CDR1 is SGHTA, CDR2 FQGNSA. V trimming: 5 bases; J trimming: 4 bases; junction bases outside the gene matches: 3. This CDR3 is CASSAGLAGYNEQFF. CDR3 coding DNA: TGTGCCAGCAGCGCCGGACTAGCGGGATACAATGAGCAGTTCTTC.

The gene calls are TRBV19 and TRBJ1-2, with 8 bases fitting TRBD1. From germline, CDR1 is LNHDA and CDR2 SQIVND (reference sequence). V lost 6 bases to trimming and J lost 4 bases; unmatched junction nucleotides: 10. The CDR3 runs 15 residues. CDR3 region: CASSPRTGFPYGYTF. The CDR3 DNA reads TGTGCCAGTAGCCCCCGGACAGGGTTCCCCTATGGCTACACCTTC.

J is TRBJ1-1 and V is TRBV29-1, with TRBD1 as a possible D gene (6 bases). This CDR3 contains 11 residues. V lost 7 bases and J lost 12, with 18 bases in between. CDR1 and CDR2 (germline): SQVTM, ANQGSEA. The CDR3 region has the DNA TGCAGCGGTTACACACAGGGACCGTCTTTCTTT. Amino acids: CSGYTQGPSFF.

Only a few counts were recorded for this clonotype. In nucleotides, the CDR3 is TGTGCCAGCAGCTTGACTGCTCATCAGCCCCAGCATTTT. Encoded protein: CASSLTAHQPQHF. The chain couples TRBV11-2 to TRBJ1-5; D ambiguous. V lost 3 bases, J lost 5 bases, and 8 bases lay in between. This CDR3 spans 13 amino acids. Germline loops: CDR1 SGHAT, CDR2 FQNNGV.

This clonotype was observed at least ten times. The chain links TRBV28 to TRBJ2-1; possibly TRBD1 for D (6 bases). Germline V gene lookup returns CDR1 MDHEN and CDR2 SYDVKM. V was cut by 5 bases and J by 9 bases, with 11 bases left in between. The CDR3 consists of 12 residues. CDR3 nucleotide sequence: TGTGCCAGCAGTCGCAGGGGCTTTGAGCAGTTCTTC. This codes for CASSRRGFEQFF.